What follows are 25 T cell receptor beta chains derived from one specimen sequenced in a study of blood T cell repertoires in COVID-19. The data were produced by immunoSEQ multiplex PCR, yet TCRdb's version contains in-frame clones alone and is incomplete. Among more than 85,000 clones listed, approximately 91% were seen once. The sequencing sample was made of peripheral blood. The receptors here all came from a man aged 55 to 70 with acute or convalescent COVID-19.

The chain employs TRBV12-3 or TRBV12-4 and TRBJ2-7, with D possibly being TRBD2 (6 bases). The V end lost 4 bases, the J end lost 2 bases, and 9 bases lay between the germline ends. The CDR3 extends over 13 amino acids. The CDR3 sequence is CASSSGETYEQYF. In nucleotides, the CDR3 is TGTGCCAGCAGTTCGGGGGAAACCTACGAGCAGTACTTC.

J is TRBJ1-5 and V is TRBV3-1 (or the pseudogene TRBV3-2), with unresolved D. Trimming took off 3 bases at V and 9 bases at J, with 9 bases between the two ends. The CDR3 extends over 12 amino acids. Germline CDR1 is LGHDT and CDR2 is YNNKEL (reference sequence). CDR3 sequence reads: CASSQVRWPQHF. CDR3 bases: TGTGCCAGCAGCCAGGTGAGATGGCCCCAGCATTTT.

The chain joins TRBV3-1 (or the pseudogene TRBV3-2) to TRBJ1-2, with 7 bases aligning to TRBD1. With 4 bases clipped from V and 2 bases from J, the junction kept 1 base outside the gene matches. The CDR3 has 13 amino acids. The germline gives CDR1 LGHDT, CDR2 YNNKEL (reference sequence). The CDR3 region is CASSPGQNYGYTF. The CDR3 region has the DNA TGTGCCAGCAGCCCGGGACAGAACTATGGCTACACCTTC.

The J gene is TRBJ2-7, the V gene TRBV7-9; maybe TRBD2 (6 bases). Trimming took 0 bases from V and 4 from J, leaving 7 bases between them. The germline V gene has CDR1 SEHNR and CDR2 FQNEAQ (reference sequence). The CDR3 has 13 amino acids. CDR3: CASSLAAGYEQYF. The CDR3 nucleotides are TGTGCCAGCAGCTTAGCGGCGGGGTACGAGCAGTACTTC.

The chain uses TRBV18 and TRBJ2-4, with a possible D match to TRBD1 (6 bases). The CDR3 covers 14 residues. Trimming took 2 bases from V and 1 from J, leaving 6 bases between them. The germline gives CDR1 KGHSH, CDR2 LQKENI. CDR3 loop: CASSPTGAKNIQYF. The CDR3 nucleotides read TGTGCCAGCTCACCAACAGGGGCCAAAAACATTCAGTACTTC. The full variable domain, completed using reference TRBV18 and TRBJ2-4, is NAGVMQNPRHLVRRRGQEARLRCSPMKGHSHVYWYRQLPEEGLKFMVYLQKENIIDESGMPKERFSAEFPKEGPSILRIQQVVRGDSAAYFCASSPTGAKNIQYFGAGTRLSVL.

The CDR3 is CASSPPYLIPEGNEQFF. The CDR3 bases are TGTGCCAGCTCACCACCGTATCTTATCCCGGAGGGTAATGAGCAGTTCTTC. This rearrangement joins TRBV18 to TRBJ2-1, with D possibly being TRBD2 (6 bases). The germline V gene encodes CDR1 KGHSH and CDR2 LQKENI. V lost 0 bases and J lost 7, with 19 bases in between. There are 17 residues in the CDR3.

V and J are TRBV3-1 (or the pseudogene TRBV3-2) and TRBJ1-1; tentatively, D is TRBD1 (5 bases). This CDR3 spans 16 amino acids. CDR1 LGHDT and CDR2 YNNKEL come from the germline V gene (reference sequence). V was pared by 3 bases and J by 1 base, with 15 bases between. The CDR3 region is CASSHPPGRGNTEAFF. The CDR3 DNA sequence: TGTGCCAGCAGCCACCCCCCAGGGAGGGGGAACACTGAAGCTTTCTTT.

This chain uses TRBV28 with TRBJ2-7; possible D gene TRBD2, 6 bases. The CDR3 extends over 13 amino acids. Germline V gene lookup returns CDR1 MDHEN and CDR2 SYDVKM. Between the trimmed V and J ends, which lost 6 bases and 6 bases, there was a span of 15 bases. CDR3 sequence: CASRPGLPPEQYF. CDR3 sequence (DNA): TGTGCCAGCAGACCGGGACTCCCTCCCGAGCAGTACTTC.

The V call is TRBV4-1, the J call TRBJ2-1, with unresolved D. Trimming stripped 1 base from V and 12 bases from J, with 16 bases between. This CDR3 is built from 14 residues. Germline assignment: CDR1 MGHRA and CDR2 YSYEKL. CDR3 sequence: CASSQVGGWIGQFF. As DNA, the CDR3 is TGCGCCAGCAGCCAAGTAGGCGGTTGGATAGGGCAGTTCTTC.

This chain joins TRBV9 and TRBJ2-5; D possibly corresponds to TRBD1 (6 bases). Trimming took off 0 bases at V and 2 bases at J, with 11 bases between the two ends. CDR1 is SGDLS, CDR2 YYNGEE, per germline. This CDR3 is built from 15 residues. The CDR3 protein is CASSVGPGQQETQYF. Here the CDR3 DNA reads TGTGCCAGCAGCGTAGGTCCTGGACAGCAAGAGACCCAGTACTTC.

DNA of the CDR3: TGCGCCAGCAACGCCAGGCCAAGAGAGACCCAGTACTTC. Translation gives CASNARPRETQYF. The rearrangement uses TRBV10-1 and TRBJ2-5; no firm D call. The CDR3 extends over 13 amino acids. Trimming removed 7 bases from V and 4 bases from J, with 13 bases in between. Germline V gene sequence: CDR1 WNHNN, CDR2 SYGVQD (reference sequence).

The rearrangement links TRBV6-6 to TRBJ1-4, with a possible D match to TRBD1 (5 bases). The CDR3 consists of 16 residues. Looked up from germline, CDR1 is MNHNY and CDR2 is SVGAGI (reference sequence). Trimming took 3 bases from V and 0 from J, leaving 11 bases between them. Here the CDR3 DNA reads TGTGCCAGCAGTTATAAAGGGGAAGCAACTAATGAAAAACTGTTTTTT. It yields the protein CASSYKGEATNEKLFF.

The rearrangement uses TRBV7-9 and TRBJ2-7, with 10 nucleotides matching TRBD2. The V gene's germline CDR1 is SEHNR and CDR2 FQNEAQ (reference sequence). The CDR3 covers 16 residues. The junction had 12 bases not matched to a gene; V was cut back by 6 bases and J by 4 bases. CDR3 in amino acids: CASSQGLADLRYEQYF. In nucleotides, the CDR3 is TGTGCCAGCAGTCAAGGACTAGCGGACCTTCGTTACGAGCAGTACTTC.

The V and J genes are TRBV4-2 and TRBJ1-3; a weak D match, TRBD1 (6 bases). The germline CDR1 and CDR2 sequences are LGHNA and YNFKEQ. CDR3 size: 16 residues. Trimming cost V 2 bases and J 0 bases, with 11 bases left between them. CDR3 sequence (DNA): TGTGCCAGCAGCCAACAGGCGGACAGCTCTGGAAACACCATATATTTT. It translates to CASSQQADSSGNTIYF.

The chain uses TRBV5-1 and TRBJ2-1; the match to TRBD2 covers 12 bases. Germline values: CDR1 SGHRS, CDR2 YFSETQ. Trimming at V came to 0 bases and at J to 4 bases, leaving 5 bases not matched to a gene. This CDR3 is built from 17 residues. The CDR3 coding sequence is TGCGCCAGCAGCTTGGCTAGCGGGAGGGCCTCGTACAATGAGCAGTTCTTC. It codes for CASSLASGRASYNEQFF.

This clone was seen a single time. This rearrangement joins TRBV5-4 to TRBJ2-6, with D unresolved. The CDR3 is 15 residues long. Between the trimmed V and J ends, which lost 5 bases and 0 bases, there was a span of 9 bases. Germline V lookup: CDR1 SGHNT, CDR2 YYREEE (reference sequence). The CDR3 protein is CASSSWASGANVLTF. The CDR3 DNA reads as TGTGCCAGCAGTTCGTGGGCCTCTGGGGCCAACGTCCTGACTTTC.

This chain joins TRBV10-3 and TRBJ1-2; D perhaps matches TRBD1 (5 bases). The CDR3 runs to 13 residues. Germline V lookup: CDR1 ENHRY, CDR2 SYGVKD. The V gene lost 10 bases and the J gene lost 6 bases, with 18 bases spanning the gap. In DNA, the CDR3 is TGTGCCACCGGGACTGGCCAGGAAGATGGCTACACCTTC. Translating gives CATGTGQEDGYTF.

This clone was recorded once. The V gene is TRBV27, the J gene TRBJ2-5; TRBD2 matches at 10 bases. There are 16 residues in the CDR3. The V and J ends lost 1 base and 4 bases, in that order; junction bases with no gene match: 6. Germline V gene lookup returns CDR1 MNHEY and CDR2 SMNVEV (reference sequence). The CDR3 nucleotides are TGTGCCAGCAGTTTATATTCTAGCGGGAGTTCAGAGACCCAGTACTTC. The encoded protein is CASSLYSSGSSETQYF.

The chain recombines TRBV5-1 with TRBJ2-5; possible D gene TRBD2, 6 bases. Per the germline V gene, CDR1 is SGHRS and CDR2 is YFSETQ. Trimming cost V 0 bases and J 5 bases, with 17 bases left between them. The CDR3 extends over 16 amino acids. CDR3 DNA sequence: TGCGCCAGCAGCTTGGCCGTGGAGGGTATCGGGGAGACCCAGTACTTC. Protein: CASSLAVEGIGETQYF. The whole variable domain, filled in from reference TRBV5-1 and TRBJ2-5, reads KAGVTQTPRYLIKTRGQQVTLSCSPISGHRSVSWYQQTPGQGLQFLFEYFSETQRNKGNFPGRFSGRQFSNSRSEMNVSTLELGDSALYLCASSLAVEGIGETQYFGPGTRLLVL.

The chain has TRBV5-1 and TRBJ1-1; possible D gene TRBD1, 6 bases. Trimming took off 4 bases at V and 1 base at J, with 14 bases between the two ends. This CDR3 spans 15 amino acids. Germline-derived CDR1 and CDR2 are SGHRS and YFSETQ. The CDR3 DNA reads TGCGCCAGCAGCCGAACCGGGACACCGAACACTGAAGCTTTCTTT. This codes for CASSRTGTPNTEAFF.

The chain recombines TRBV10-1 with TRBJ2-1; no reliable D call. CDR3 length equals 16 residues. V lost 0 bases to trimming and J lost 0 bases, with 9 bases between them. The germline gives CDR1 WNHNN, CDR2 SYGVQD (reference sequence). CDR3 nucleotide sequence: TGCGCCAGCAGTGAGTCGTACTCGAGCTCCTACAATGAGCAGTTCTTC. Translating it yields CASSESYSSSYNEQFF.

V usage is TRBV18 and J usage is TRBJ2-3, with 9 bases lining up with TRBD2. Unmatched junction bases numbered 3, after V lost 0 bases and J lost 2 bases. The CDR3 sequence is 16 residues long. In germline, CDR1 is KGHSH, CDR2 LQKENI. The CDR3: CASSPPSGRHTDTQYF. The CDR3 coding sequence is TGTGCCAGCTCACCACCGAGCGGGAGGCACACAGATACGCAGTATTTT.

The CDR3 sequence: CASSFNGPNEQYF. CDR3 in DNA: TGTGCCAGCAGTTTTAACGGTCCCAACGAGCAGTACTTC. The chain joins TRBV27 to TRBJ2-7, with D uncertain. V dropped 3 bases and J dropped 5 bases, with 11 bases sitting between them. CDR1 and CDR2 from the germline V gene are MNHEY and SMNVEV (reference sequence). The CDR3 loop spans 13 amino acids.

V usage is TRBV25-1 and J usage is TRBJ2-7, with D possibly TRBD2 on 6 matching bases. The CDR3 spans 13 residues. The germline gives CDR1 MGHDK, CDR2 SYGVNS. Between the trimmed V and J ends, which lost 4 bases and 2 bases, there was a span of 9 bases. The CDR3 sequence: CASSGSGTYEQYV. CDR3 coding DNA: TGTGCCAGCAGTGGTAGCGGAACCTACGAGCAGTACGTC.

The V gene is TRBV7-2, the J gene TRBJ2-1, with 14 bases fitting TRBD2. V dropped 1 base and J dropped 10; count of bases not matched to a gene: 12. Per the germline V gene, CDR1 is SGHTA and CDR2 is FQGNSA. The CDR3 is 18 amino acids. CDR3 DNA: TGTGCCAGCAGCTTAGACCGGCCGGGACTAGCGGGGGTTTGGGAGCAGTTCTTC. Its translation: CASSLDRPGLAGVWEQFF. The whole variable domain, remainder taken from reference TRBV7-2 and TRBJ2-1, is GAGVSQSPSNKVTEKGKDVELRCDPISGHTALYWYRQSLGQGLEFLIYFQGNSAPDKSGLPSDRFSAERTGGSVSTLTIQRTQQEDSAVYLCASSLDRPGLAGVWEQFFGPGTRLTVL.